Here is one T cell receptor (beta chain) with its context. Its antigen is not known. TCRdb recomputed calls from the RACE reads with MiXCR, one row per CDR3 protein. Counted here are tens of thousands of distinct CDR3 sequences, about 7.5% occurring once; the ten biggest clones make up 1.5% to 1.7%. The time point: patch test 1, 2 weeks after DPC sensitization. Treatment meaning: therapeutic diphenylcyclopropenone sensitization with weekly scalp DPC. Prior to application of each patch test, blood was drawn. J lost 5 bases, V lost 2 bases, and 11 bases had no gene match. The germline V gene has CDR1 SGHTA and CDR2 FQGNSA. This CDR3 is 16 amino acids long. This specimen belongs to a study of human T cells and chemical hapten exposure. Study-wide results and limits: Expanded TCRs produced significantly more large CDR3 similarity clusters than controls did.

The specimen was whole blood, collected in connection with sensitization to the hapten diphenylcyclopropenone (DPC). V is TRBV7-2 and J is TRBJ1-1; TRBD1 aligns across 7 bases. This TCR was recovered from a woman younger than 45 with alopecia areata. Some clones in this sample may be carry-over from other donors' samples. The CDR3, as DNA: TGTGCCAGCAGCTTAATGACAGGGAAAGTTGGAACTGAAGCTTTCTTT. Amino acids: CASSLMTGKVGTEAFF.